This is a list of T cell receptor beta chains from one sample in a study of radiotherapy plus CTLA-4 blockade in lung cancer. Method: immunoSEQ multiplex PCR; TCRdb's copy keeps in-frame clones and lacks some. The table includes around 49,000 clones, roughly 81% detected once. The input for sequencing was peripheral blood, taken from a patient treated with radiotherapy plus ipilimumab. These TCRs come from a human donor with non-small cell lung cancer whose response to radiotherapy plus ipilimumab could not be evaluated. Both conserved end residues are part of each CDR3. The order of the fields is clone size, J gene, D gene, V gene, CDR3 protein, CDR3 DNA. D genes are given only for firm matches. Size tells how often a clone was seen (once, few, many) or the class of an expanded clone, and some rows leave it out.

abundance: .; j_gene: TRBJ1-2; d_gene: TRBD1; v_gene: TRBV5-4; CDR3aa: CASSLDRGPFGYTF; CDR3nt: TGTGCCAGCAGCCTGGACAGGGGGCCTTTCGGCTACACCTTC
abundance: .; j_gene: TRBJ2-1; d_gene: TRBD2; v_gene: TRBV5-4; CDR3aa: CASSVGLTSALEQFF; CDR3nt: TGTGCCAGCAGCGTGGGACTTACTAGCGCACTTGAGCAGTTCTTC
abundance: .; j_gene: TRBJ2-6; d_gene: .; v_gene: TRBV29-1; CDR3aa: CSVVLGANVLTF; CDR3nt: TGCAGCGTTGTCCTTGGGGCCAACGTCCTGACTTTC
abundance: .; j_gene: TRBJ2-3; d_gene: .; v_gene: TRBV9; CDR3aa: CASSVVGDLPTDTQYF; CDR3nt: TGTGCCAGCAGCGTAGTTGGAGACTTACCGACAGATACGCAGTATTTT
abundance: .; j_gene: TRBJ1-5; d_gene: .; v_gene: TRBV10-2; CDR3aa: CASSESRGGSLNQPQHF; CDR3nt: TGCGCCAGCAGTGAGTCAAGAGGGGGATCGCTCAATCAGCCCCAGCATTTT
abundance: few; j_gene: TRBJ2-3; d_gene: TRBD2; v_gene: TRBV29-1; CDR3aa: CSVEGSGRADTQYF; CDR3nt: TGCAGCGTTGAGGGTAGCGGGAGGGCAGATACGCAGTATTTT
abundance: .; j_gene: TRBJ1-5; d_gene: .; v_gene: TRBV19; CDR3aa: CASTAYNGNQPQHF; CDR3nt: TGTGCCAGTACCGCTTACAACGGCAATCAGCCCCAGCATTTT
abundance: once; j_gene: TRBJ1-2; d_gene: .; v_gene: TRBV28; CDR3aa: CASSPRFIGYTF; CDR3nt: TGTGCCAGCAGTCCCAGATTTATCGGCTACACCTTC
abundance: .; j_gene: TRBJ2-1; d_gene: TRBD2; v_gene: TRBV5-1; CDR3aa: CASSDGTSGHNEQFF; CDR3nt: TGCGCCAGCAGTGATGGGACTAGCGGTCACAATGAGCAGTTCTTC
abundance: .; j_gene: TRBJ2-7; d_gene: TRBD2; v_gene: TRBV27; CDR3aa: CAAAFVAGDTYEQYF; CDR3nt: TGTGCCGCTGCATTTGTAGCGGGAGATACCTACGAGCAGTACTTC
abundance: .; j_gene: TRBJ2-1; d_gene: TRBD2; v_gene: TRBV5-4; CDR3aa: CASSSMTSGRENEQFF; CDR3nt: TGTGCCAGCAGCTCGATGACTAGCGGGAGAGAGAATGAGCAGTTCTTC
abundance: .; j_gene: TRBJ2-7; d_gene: TRBD1; v_gene: TRBV29-1; CDR3aa: CSVDGQGEGEYEQYF; CDR3nt: TGCAGCGTTGACGGACAGGGCGAGGGAGAATACGAGCAGTACTTC
abundance: .; j_gene: TRBJ2-3; d_gene: TRBD1; v_gene: TRBV7-3; CDR3aa: CASSSKDRGGTDTQYF; CDR3nt: TGTGCCAGCAGCTCGAAAGACAGGGGAGGCACAGATACGCAGTATTTT
abundance: .; j_gene: TRBJ2-3; d_gene: TRBD2; v_gene: TRBV7-2; CDR3aa: CASSLERGSTDTQYF; CDR3nt: TGTGCCAGCAGCTTAGAGCGGGGTAGCACAGATACGCAGTATTTT
abundance: .; j_gene: TRBJ2-1; d_gene: TRBD2; v_gene: TRBV6-5; CDR3aa: CASRRAGVDEQFF; CDR3nt: TGTGCCAGCAGAAGGGCGGGAGTCGATGAGCAGTTCTTC
abundance: .; j_gene: TRBJ2-7; d_gene: .; v_gene: TRBV28; CDR3aa: CASLPRTLGYEQYF; CDR3nt: TGTGCCAGCCTCCCCCGGACATTAGGTTACGAGCAGTACTTC
abundance: .; j_gene: TRBJ2-1; d_gene: .; v_gene: TRBV5-1; CDR3aa: CASSAGQFYNEQFF; CDR3nt: TGCGCCAGCAGCGCGGGACAGTTCTACAATGAGCAGTTCTTC
abundance: once; j_gene: TRBJ1-4; d_gene: .; v_gene: TRBV7-8; CDR3aa: CASSLSRVEKLFF; CDR3nt: TGTGCCAGCAGCTTATCGAGGGTAGAAAAACTGTTTTTT
abundance: .; j_gene: TRBJ2-2; d_gene: .; v_gene: TRBV5-4; CDR3aa: CASSLVGGSITGELFF; CDR3nt: TGTGCCAGCAGTTTAGTGGGAGGTAGTATCACCGGGGAGCTGTTTTTT
abundance: .; j_gene: TRBJ2-7; d_gene: TRBD2; v_gene: TRBV6-1; CDR3aa: CASIMGGLLSYEQYF; CDR3nt: TGTGCCAGCATTATGGGAGGGTTACTCTCCTACGAGCAGTACTTC
abundance: .; j_gene: TRBJ1-6; d_gene: .; v_gene: TRBV13; CDR3aa: CASSLGAGHSPLHF; CDR3nt: TGTGCCAGCAGCTTAGGGGCAGGGCACTCACCCCTCCACTTT
abundance: .; j_gene: TRBJ2-1; d_gene: TRBD1; v_gene: TRBV5-1; CDR3aa: CASSHGQGNLRFYNEQFF; CDR3nt: TGCGCCAGCAGCCACGGACAGGGAAATTTGCGTTTCTACAATGAGCAGTTCTTC
abundance: .; j_gene: TRBJ2-5; d_gene: .; v_gene: TRBV7-8; CDR3aa: CASSLGTGGAQYF; CDR3nt: TGTGCCAGCAGCTTAGGGACTGGCGGGGCCCAGTACTTC
abundance: .; j_gene: TRBJ2-1; d_gene: .; v_gene: TRBV7-9; CDR3aa: CASSPARAGPYNEQFF; CDR3nt: TGTGCCAGCAGCCCCGCGCGGGCGGGACCATACAATGAGCAGTTCTTC
abundance: .; j_gene: TRBJ2-7; d_gene: TRBD1; v_gene: TRBV27; CDR3aa: CASSLSQGAYEQYF; CDR3nt: TGTGCCAGCAGTTTGTCACAGGGGGCCTACGAGCAGTACTTC
abundance: .; j_gene: TRBJ1-2; d_gene: .; v_gene: TRBV5-1; CDR3aa: CASSVGQKPTDYGYTF; CDR3nt: TGCGCCAGCAGCGTCGGACAAAAACCTACGGACTATGGCTACACCTTC
abundance: .; j_gene: TRBJ2-7; d_gene: .; v_gene: TRBV28; CDR3aa: CASSLLESYEQYF; CDR3nt: TGTGCCAGCAGCCTACTAGAGTCCTACGAGCAGTACTTC
abundance: .; j_gene: TRBJ1-3; d_gene: TRBD1; v_gene: TRBV19; CDR3aa: CASSVQGAAIYF; CDR3nt: TGTGCCAGTAGTGTCCAGGGGGCAGCCATATATTTT
abundance: .; j_gene: TRBJ1-5; d_gene: .; v_gene: TRBV6-5; CDR3aa: CASSESSSQPQHF; CDR3nt: TGTGCCAGCAGTGAAAGCTCAAGTCAGCCCCAGCATTTT
abundance: .; j_gene: TRBJ1-1; d_gene: TRBD1; v_gene: TRBV27; CDR3aa: CASSLSGTGNTEAFF; CDR3nt: TGTGCCAGCAGTTTATCAGGGACAGGGAACACTGAAGCTTTCTTT
abundance: few; j_gene: TRBJ2-7; d_gene: .; v_gene: TRBV7-9; CDR3aa: CASSPGGLGQYF; CDR3nt: TGTGCCAGCAGCCCGGGTGGCCTGGGGCAGTACTTC